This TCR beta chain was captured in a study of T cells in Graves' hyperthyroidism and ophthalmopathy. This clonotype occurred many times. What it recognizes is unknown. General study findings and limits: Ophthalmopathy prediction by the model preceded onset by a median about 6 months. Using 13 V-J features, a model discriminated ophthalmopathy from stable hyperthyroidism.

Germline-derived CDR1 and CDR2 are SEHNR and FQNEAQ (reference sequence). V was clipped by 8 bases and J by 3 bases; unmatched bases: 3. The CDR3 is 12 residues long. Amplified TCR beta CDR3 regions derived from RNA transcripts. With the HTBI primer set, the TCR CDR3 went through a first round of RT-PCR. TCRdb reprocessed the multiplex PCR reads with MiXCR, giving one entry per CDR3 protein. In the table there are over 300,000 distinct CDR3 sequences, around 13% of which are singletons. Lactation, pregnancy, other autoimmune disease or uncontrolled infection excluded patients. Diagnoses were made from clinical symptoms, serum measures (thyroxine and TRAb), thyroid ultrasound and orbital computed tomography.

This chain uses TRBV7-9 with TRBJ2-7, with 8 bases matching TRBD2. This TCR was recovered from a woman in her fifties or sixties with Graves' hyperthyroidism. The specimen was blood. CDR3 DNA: TGTGCCAGCGGGCGGGAGGTCTACGAGCAGTACTTC. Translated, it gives CASGREVYEQYF.